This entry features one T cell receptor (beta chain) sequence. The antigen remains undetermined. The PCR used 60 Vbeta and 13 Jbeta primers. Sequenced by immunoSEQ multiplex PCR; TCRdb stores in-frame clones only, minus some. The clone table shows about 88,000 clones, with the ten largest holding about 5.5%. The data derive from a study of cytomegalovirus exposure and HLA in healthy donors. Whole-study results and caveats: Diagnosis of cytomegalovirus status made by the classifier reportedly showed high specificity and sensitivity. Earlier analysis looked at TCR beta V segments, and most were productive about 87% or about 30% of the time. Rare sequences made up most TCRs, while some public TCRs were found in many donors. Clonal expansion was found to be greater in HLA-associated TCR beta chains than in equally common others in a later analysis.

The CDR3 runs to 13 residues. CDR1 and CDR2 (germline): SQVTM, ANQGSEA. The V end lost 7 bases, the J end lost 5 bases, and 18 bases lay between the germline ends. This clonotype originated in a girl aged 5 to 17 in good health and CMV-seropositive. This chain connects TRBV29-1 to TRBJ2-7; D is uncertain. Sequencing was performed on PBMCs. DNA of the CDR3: TGCAGCGCCCAGGAAAGCCCTACTGACGAGCAGTACTTC. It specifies CSAQESPTDEQYF.